The 24 T cell receptor beta chains below were found in one sample sequenced in a study of radiation and T cells in renal cell carcinoma. Clones were read by immunoSEQ multiplex PCR, and TCRdb kept only the in-frame ones, dropping some. The sample shows about 78,000 clones, 89% of them seen only once. The sample's time point: blood 4 weeks post-SBRT, at nephrectomy. This sample's treatment: 15 Gy SBRT to primary tumor, nephrectomy 4 weeks later. Here the sequenced sample was blood, taken from a patient whose treatment included radiotherapy and nephrectomy. The receptor source for this set is a woman aged 65 to 85 with renal cell carcinoma.

The CDR3 here is CAISAQGESYGYTF. For the CDR3, the DNA is TGTGCCATCAGTGCACAGGGGGAAAGCTATGGCTACACCTTC. The chain joins TRBV10-3 to TRBJ1-2; TRBD1 matches at 8 bases. The length of the CDR3 is 14 residues. With 4 bases clipped from V and 4 bases from J, the junction kept 5 bases outside the gene matches. In germline, CDR1 is ENHRY, CDR2 SYGVKD.

The chain has TRBV7-9 and TRBJ2-5; 12 nucleotides line up with TRBD2. Germline values: CDR1 SEHNR, CDR2 FQNEAQ (reference sequence). CDR3 length: 16 residues. The trim removed 5 bases at V and 0 bases at J, leaving 4 bases unmatched. The CDR3 loop reads CASSPLAGGYQETQYF. The CDR3, as DNA: TGTGCCAGCAGCCCCCTAGCGGGGGGGTACCAAGAGACCCAGTACTTC.

The V gene is TRBV7-9, the J gene TRBJ2-3; either TRBD1 or TRBD2 may fit D (5 bases each). The V gene lost 0 bases and the J gene lost 6 bases, with 13 bases spanning the gap. Germline V gene sequence: CDR1 SEHNR, CDR2 FQNEAQ (reference sequence). The CDR3 totals 15 residues. The CDR3 DNA is TGTGCCAGCAGCTTAGCGACGGGGCAGCGGGATACGCAGTATTTT. It yields the protein CASSLATGQRDTQYF.

The V gene is TRBV5-1, the J gene TRBJ2-7, with D perhaps matching TRBD2 (6 bases). V was pared by 2 bases and J by 6 bases, with 18 bases between. Per the germline V gene, CDR1 is SGHRS and CDR2 is YFSETQ. CDR3 length: 15 amino acids. The CDR3 coding sequence is TGCGCCAGCAGCTTAACAGGTAAACTGGAGGGCGAGCAGTACTTC. Translated, it gives CASSLTGKLEGEQYF.

The V gene is TRBV6-1, the J gene TRBJ1-5; D gene unclear. V dropped 1 base and J dropped 5 bases, with 6 bases sitting between them. Germline assignment: CDR1 MNHNS and CDR2 SASEGT. The CDR3 extends over 13 amino acids. The DNA for the CDR3 is TGTGCCAGCAGTGAAGAAAGAGATCAGCCCCAGCATTTT. Translating gives CASSEERDQPQHF.

V usage is TRBV19 and J usage is TRBJ2-2; TRBD2 aligns across 11 bases. The CDR3 consists of 17 residues. With 1 base clipped from V and 3 bases from J, the junction kept 4 bases outside the gene matches. The V gene's germline CDR1 is LNHDA and CDR2 SQIVND (reference sequence). In DNA form, the CDR3 reads TGTGCCAGTAGTATAGCCCGACTAGCGGGGTACACCGGGGAGCTGTTTTTT. This codes for CASSIARLAGYTGELFF.

J is TRBJ2-5 and V is TRBV2, with TRBD1 as a possible D gene (5 bases). The germline V and J ends were trimmed by 8 bases and 2 bases, with 9 bases remaining between them. Germline V CDR1 and CDR2: SNHLY, FYNNEI. The CDR3 is 12 amino acids. CDR3 sequence reads: CASLTEQETQYF. CDR3 sequence (DNA): TGTGCCAGCTTGACAGAACAAGAGACCCAGTACTTC.

CDR3 sequence: CATTETGQPLYGYTF. As DNA, the CDR3 is TGTGCCACCACAGAGACTGGACAGCCACTCTATGGCTACACCTTC. The gene calls are TRBV6-5 and TRBJ1-2; the D gene is possibly TRBD1 (6 bases). V shed 10 bases and J shed 4 bases, with 22 bases lying between them. CDR3 length: 15 amino acids. Germline V gene lookup returns CDR1 MNHEY and CDR2 SVGAGI.

V and J are TRBV11-3 and TRBJ1-1; 7 bases line up with TRBD1. Germline CDR1 reads SGHNT; CDR2 reads YENEEA. The V segment lost 5 bases and the J segment 8 bases; nucleotides outside the gene matches: 2. The CDR3 loop spans 11 amino acids. CDR3 residues: CASSPGQEAFF. CDR3 sequence (DNA): TGTGCCAGCAGCCCGGGACAGGAAGCTTTCTTT.

The chain's CDR3 is CAISGLAGGADTQYF. CDR3 bases: TGTGCCATCAGTGGACTAGCTGGTGGGGCAGATACGCAGTATTTT. The chain joins TRBV10-3 to TRBJ2-3, with TRBD2 matching over 7 bases. The CDR3 has 15 residues. Germline CDR1 is ENHRY and CDR2 is SYGVKD. V shed 4 bases, J shed 4 bases, and the junction held 8 bases outside the gene matches.

In its sample, this clone was seen a few times. This sequence joins TRBV19 and TRBJ2-5; D is possibly TRBD1 (6 bases). In germline, CDR1 is LNHDA, CDR2 SQIVND (reference sequence). The ends were cut back, 8 bases at V and 7 bases at J, with 20 bases in the middle. This CDR3 spans 14 amino acids. The CDR3 here is CASRGTPPATTQYF. CDR3 DNA sequence: TGTGCCAGTCGAGGGACACCCCCCGCGACGACCCAGTACTTC.

This rearrangement joins TRBV2 to TRBJ2-7; possibly TRBD1 for D (5 bases). Trimming removed 6 bases at V and 0 bases at J, with 12 bases between. Germline CDR1 and CDR2: SNHLY and FYNNEI. This CDR3 is built from 14 residues. The CDR3 reads CASRPTVRSYEQYF. In DNA, the CDR3 is TGTGCCAGCAGACCGACAGTTCGCTCCTACGAGCAGTACTTC. Full variable domain (outside the CDR3, taken from reference TRBV2 and TRBJ2-7): EPEVTQTPSHQVTQMGQEVILRCVPISNHLYFYWYRQILGQKVEFLVSFYNNEISEKSEIFDDQFSVERPDGSNFTLKIRSTKLEDSAMYFCASRPTVRSYEQYFGPGTRLTVT.

This chain connects TRBV11-3 to TRBJ1-6; D is undetermined. CDR3 size: 14 residues. Germline CDR1 reads SGHNT; CDR2 reads YENEEA. Between the trimmed V and J ends, which lost 2 bases and 3 bases, there was a span of 5 bases. CDR3 DNA sequence: TGTGCCAGCAGCTTAAGGGACTATAATTCACCCCTCCACTTT. It translates to CASSLRDYNSPLHF.

The chain combines TRBV5-1 with TRBJ2-3; 7 positions match TRBD2. CDR1 and CDR2 (germline): SGHRS, YFSETQ. The CDR3 consists of 16 residues. Germline trimming cut 0 bases from V and 2 bases from J; bases unmatched to any gene: 6. DNA for the CDR3: TGCGCCAGCAGCTTGGGGGTCGGGGGGACCACAGATACGCAGTATTTT. It is translated as CASSLGVGGTTDTQYF. Combining the CDR3 with reference TRBV5-1 and TRBJ2-3 gives the whole variable domain KAGVTQTPRYLIKTRGQQVTLSCSPISGHRSVSWYQQTPGQGLQFLFEYFSETQRNKGNFPGRFSGRQFSNSRSEMNVSTLELGDSALYLCASSLGVGGTTDTQYFGPGTRLTVL.

This rearrangement joins TRBV11-3 to TRBJ2-5; D gene ambiguous. The CDR3 loop spans 13 amino acids. V was trimmed by 7 bases and J by 5 bases, leaving 14 bases between them. Per the germline V gene, CDR1 is SGHNT and CDR2 is YENEEA. The CDR3: CASTSGAAETQYF. DNA for the CDR3: TGTGCCAGCACCTCGGGCGCGGCGGAGACCCAGTACTTC.

This clone occurred once. This CDR3 is also generated by other DNA sequences in the sample. This rearrangement joins TRBV7-9 to TRBJ1-2; TRBD1 might be the D (6 bases). The CDR3 is 15 amino acids. Trimming pared 5 bases from V and 3 bases from J, leaving 16 bases between. Germline CDR1 and CDR2: SEHNR and FQNEAQ (reference sequence). The CDR3 region is CASSLEVQGDYGYTF. CDR3 nucleotides: TGTGCCAGCAGCCTGGAAGTACAGGGCGACTATGGCTACACCTTC.

This rearrangement joins TRBV5-6 to TRBJ2-6; D unresolved. V was shortened by 0 bases and J by 4 bases, with 11 bases between the two germline ends. Germline V gene lookup returns CDR1 SGHDT and CDR2 YYEEEE. This CDR3 comprises 16 residues. CDR3 residues: CASSLVTVEGANVLTF. CDR3 coding DNA: TGTGCCAGCAGCTTGGTTACAGTCGAGGGGGCCAACGTCCTGACTTTC.

The chain is built from TRBV7-9 and TRBJ2-3, with 9 bases fitting TRBD2. CDR1 and CDR2 (germline): SEHNR, FQNEAQ (reference sequence). V dropped 1 base and J dropped 11; count of bases not matched to a gene: 10. The CDR3 loop spans 15 amino acids. CDR3 DNA: TGTGCCAGCAGCTTAGTGGCGGGGGGGCTATTGAAGCAGTATTTT. It translates to CASSLVAGGLLKQYF. The whole variable domain, remainder taken from reference TRBV7-9 and TRBJ2-3, is DTGVSQNPRHKITKRGQNVTFRCDPISEHNRLYWYRQTLGQGPEFLTYFQNEAQLEKSRLLSDRFSAERPKGSFSTLEIQRTEQGDSAMYLCASSLVAGGLLKQYFGPGTRLTVL.

DNA of the CDR3: TGTGCCAGCAGTCCACTCGGGACTAGGAGTGAGCAGTACTTC. Protein sequence: CASSPLGTRSEQYF. The V and J genes are TRBV28 and TRBJ2-7; 8 nucleotides agree with TRBD2. This CDR3 has 14 amino acids. Trimming cost V 5 bases and J 7 bases; bases outside gene matches: 10. Germline V gene lookup returns CDR1 MDHEN and CDR2 SYDVKM.

This clone was recorded a few times. The J gene is TRBJ2-1, the V gene TRBV6-1, with D possibly matching TRBD1 (6 bases). CDR1 and CDR2 (germline): MNHNS, SASEGT. This CDR3 contains 15 residues. Trimming removed 2 bases at V and 8 bases at J, with 16 bases between. CDR3 amino acids: CASSEYGYRAHEQFF. In DNA form, the CDR3 reads TGTGCCAGCAGTGAATATGGGTACAGGGCCCATGAGCAGTTCTTC.

This chain uses TRBV28 with TRBJ1-1; TRBD1 aligns across 9 bases. This CDR3 has 13 amino acids. Germline CDR1 MDHEN, CDR2 SYDVKM. Trimming at V came to 7 bases and at J to 8 bases, leaving 8 bases not matched to a gene. The CDR3 protein is CASINYRGREAFF. CDR3 nucleotides: TGTGCCAGCATTAATTACAGGGGGCGCGAAGCTTTCTTT.

This clone was counted once. The chain couples TRBV7-3 to TRBJ1-1, with TRBD1 matching 7 bases. Trimming at V came to 5 bases and at J to 5 bases, leaving 14 bases not matched to a gene. Germline-derived CDR1 and CDR2 are SGHTA and FQGTGA. CDR3 size: 16 residues. The CDR3 loop is CASSPTGDGRKTEAFF. For the CDR3, the DNA is TGTGCCAGCAGCCCCACAGGGGACGGGAGAAAGACTGAAGCTTTCTTT.

The chain has TRBV23-1 and TRBJ1-2, with 7 bases that match TRBD1. TRBV23-1 is sorted into the ORF group, with uncertain function. V lost 4 bases and J lost 3; bases outside the gene matches: 5. The CDR3 sequence is 14 residues long. Here the CDR3 DNA reads TGCGCCAGCAGTCGACAGGGAGGGGACTATGGCTACACCTTC. The encoded protein is CASSRQGGDYGYTF.

The genes are TRBV11-2 and TRBJ2-3, with D hard to call. This CDR3 spans 14 amino acids. V was clipped by 3 bases and J by 0 bases, with 7 bases between them. The germline V gene has CDR1 SGHAT and CDR2 FQNNGV. The CDR3 spells CASSFGRSTDTQYF. The CDR3 bases are TGTGCCAGCAGCTTCGGACGGAGCACAGATACGCAGTATTTT.